The clone carrying this T cell receptor beta chain was detected ten times or more. Its cognate antigen is unknown. This CDR3 is 15 amino acids long. J gave up 5 bases and V 3 bases, and 8 bases lay outside the gene matches. From germline, CDR1 is MNHEY and CDR2 SVGEGT. The data are from a study of regulatory T cells in long-lasting Graves disease. Looking at the study overall: To qualify as persistent, Graves' disease required over 5 years of antithyroid drugs with positive TSH receptor antibodies. Findings and caveats of the study: Persistent cases of Graves' showed reduced TCR diversity relative to newly diagnosed patients.

Construction of the TCR beta libraries employed iRepertoire HTBI primers in conjunction with Arm-PCR of CDR3 regions. TCRdb re-analysed the multiplex PCR reads in MiXCR, keeping a single row per CDR3 protein. The table includes approximately 400,000 distinct CDR3 sequences, 20% detected once. The time point: persistent/refractory GD, antithyroid drugs over 5 years with positive TRAb. Extracted PBMC RNA gave rise to the TCR library. Guidelines of the American Thyroid Association were used to diagnose Graves' disease. EDTA tubes received about 9.6 milliliters of drawn peripheral blood. The sequence was obtained from a female donor with Graves disease. The source material was peripheral blood mononuclear cells (PBMCs), sampled when the disease was refractory, from a patient treated with antithyroid drugs. The gene calls are TRBV6-2 or TRBV6-3 and TRBJ2-5; 8 positions agree with TRBD1. The CDR3 is CASSYPAGGGETQYF. The CDR3 DNA reads as TGTGCCAGCAGTTATCCCGCAGGGGGCGGGGAGACCCAGTACTTC.